Listed below are T cell receptor beta chains from one sample, sequenced in a study of shared clonotypes between healthy human individuals. Assay: immunoSEQ multiplex PCR; the TCRdb copy retains only in-frame clones and omits some. The table has about 600,000 clones, 95% to 98% seen once; the top ten hold less than 0.065%. Sequenced input: naive CD4+ T cells sorted from blood. Source of these receptors: a woman between 25 and 40 years old in good health. Each CDR3 is given with its conserved first and last residue. A D gene is named only where the DNA matches it firmly. The size of a clone is reported for some rows only, either as once, few or many, or as a class for expanded clones.

d_gene | abundance | j_gene | v_gene | CDR3nt | CDR3aa
TRBD1 | once | TRBJ1-5 | TRBV6-6 | TGTGCCAGCAGTTACTCCGCGGACAGGGATAATCAGCCCCAGCATTTT | CASSYSADRDNQPQHF
NA | NA | TRBJ1-5 | TRBV19 | TGTGCCAGTAGTATTTCCCGGGGAGGCAATCAGCCCCAGCATTTT | CASSISRGGNQPQHF
NA | NA | TRBJ2-3 | TRBV10-3 | TGTGCCATCCAAGCGGACACAGATACGCAGTATTTT | CAIQADTDTQYF
TRBD2 | NA | TRBJ2-1 | TRBV5-1 | TGCGCCAGCAGCTTGGATAGCGGGAGTCATGAGCAGTTCTTC | CASSLDSGSHEQFF
TRBD2 | NA | TRBJ2-1 | TRBV4-2 | TGTGCCAGCAGCCAAGATGTTGGGACTAGTAGGAGGAATGAGCAGTTCTTC | CASSQDVGTSRRNEQFF
NA | NA | TRBJ2-7 | TRBV5-8 | TGTGCCAGCAGCTTTCGGGGAGACGAGCAGTACTTC | CASSFRGDEQYF
NA | NA | TRBJ2-1 | TRBV11-2 | TGTGCCAGCAGCGGGCTACTAGGGGTCGGAGAGCAGTTCTTC | CASSGLLGVGEQFF
NA | NA | TRBJ1-6 | TRBV2 | TGTGCCAGCAGGCTCGAGGGATTAACTCTACCCCTCCACTTT | CASRLEGLTLPLHF
TRBD2 | NA | TRBJ2-7 | TRBV5-4 | TGTGCCAGCAGCCAGGGACTAGCGGGGAGGGTCTACGAGCAGTACTTC | CASSQGLAGRVYEQYF
NA | NA | TRBJ1-4 | TRBV19 | TGTGCCAGTAGTGAGGGGATTAATGAAAAACTGTTTTTT | CASSEGINEKLFF
NA | NA | TRBJ1-1 | TRBV19 | TGTGCCAGTAGCCTCGAAGGGGTCGACACTGAAGCTTTCTTT | CASSLEGVDTEAFF
TRBD1 | NA | TRBJ1-3 | TRBV28 | TGTGCCAGCAGTTTATATCAGGGGGCGCAGGGACCCAGGGGGGACACCATATATTTT | CASSLYQGAQGPRGDTIYF
NA | NA | TRBJ2-7 | TRBV27 | TGTGCCAGCAGGCCCTTTCTTGGGGACCCCTACGAGCAGTACTTC | CASRPFLGDPYEQYF
TRBD2 | NA | TRBJ2-6 | TRBV4-1 | TGCGCCAGCAGCCAACCGACTAGCGGGAAGAGCTCTGGGGCCAACGTCCTGACTTTC | CASSQPTSGKSSGANVLTF
NA | NA | TRBJ2-5 | TRBV6-1 | TGTGCCAGCATAGAGACACTAGGGGTGGGGGAGACCCAGTACTTC | CASIETLGVGETQYF
NA | NA | TRBJ1-1 | TRBV5-4 | TGTGCCTACCAAAGAACCACTGAAGCTTTCTTT | CAYQRTTEAFF
NA | NA | TRBJ1-2 | TRBV11-1 | TGTGCCAGCAGCTTAATGCCGGCTCGGGGCTACACCTTC | CASSLMPARGYTF
NA | NA | TRBJ2-3 | TRBV2 | TGTGCCAGCAGACGAACTAGCACAGATACGCAGTATTTT | CASRRTSTDTQYF
TRBD1 | NA | TRBJ2-7 | TRBV19 | TGTGCCAGTAGTCCGGAGGGGGACAGGGGATACGAGCAGTACTTC | CASSPEGDRGYEQYF
NA | once | TRBJ1-3 | TRBV2 | TGTGCCAGCAGGGATCGGGGGGCTTCCCGGGGAAACACCATATATTTT | CASRDRGASRGNTIYF
TRBD1 | NA | TRBJ2-4 | TRBV18 | TGTGCCAGCTCCAGCCTTTCCCGGGACAGGGGCTTTCAGTACTTC | CASSSLSRDRGFQYF
TRBD2 | once | TRBJ2-7 | TRBV5-1 | TGCGCCAGCAGCTTGGAAGTAGCGGGATGGGGCTACGAGCAGTACTTC | CASSLEVAGWGYEQYF
NA | NA | TRBJ1-2 | TRBV18 | TGTGCCAGCTCACCATCTCGCGCAGGGACTGGCTACACCTTC | CASSPSRAGTGYTF
NA | NA | TRBJ1-2 | TRBV28 | TGTGCCAGCAGTTTGGGGGGGCAGGGCGCGTTCTATGGCTACACCTTC | CASSLGGQGAFYGYTF
NA | NA | TRBJ1-6 | TRBV30 | TGTGCCTGGAGTGTCCGAGAGCCACTCCACTTT | CAWSVREPLHF
NA | NA | TRBJ2-1 | TRBV29-1 | TGCAGCGCCGGGTCCCACGGGATAAACAATGAGCAGTTCTTC | CSAGSHGINNEQFF
TRBD2 | NA | TRBJ2-7 | TRBV11-1 | TGTGCCAGCAGCTACGGACCGGGACTAGAGGACTACGAGCAGTACTTC | CASSYGPGLEDYEQYF
NA | NA | TRBJ2-1 | TRBV9 | TGTGCCAGCAGCGCGTCCGGGAGCTCCTACAATGAGCAGTTCTTC | CASSASGSSYNEQFF
TRBD1 | NA | TRBJ1-4 | TRBV28 | TGTGCCAGCAGTTTACCGGGACAGGGTGGGGAAAAACTGTTTTTT | CASSLPGQGGEKLFF
TRBD2 | NA | TRBJ2-1 | TRBV19 | TGTGCCAGTAGTAAATCGACTAGCGGCTCCTACAATGAGCAGTTCTTC | CASSKSTSGSYNEQFF
TRBD2 | NA | TRBJ2-5 | TRBV9 | TGTGCCAGCAGCGTAGGACTAGCGGGAGTTGAGACCCAGTACTTC | CASSVGLAGVETQYF
TRBD1 | NA | TRBJ2-4 | TRBV12-5 | TGTGCTAGTGGTTTGGTTCCGGGACAGGGGAAAAACATTCAGTACTTC | CASGLVPGQGKNIQYF
TRBD1 | once | TRBJ1-2 | TRBV19 | TGTGCCAGTAGTCTTAGACCCGGGACAGTTTTCGGCTACACCTTC | CASSLRPGTVFGYTF
NA | NA | TRBJ1-1 | TRBV7-8 | TGTGCCAGCAGCCAAGGGATGGAGAACACTGAAGCTTTCTTT | CASSQGMENTEAFF
TRBD1 | NA | TRBJ2-1 | TRBV6-5 | TGTGCCAGCTATAGACAGGGATTCGGCAATGAGCAGTTCTTC | CASYRQGFGNEQFF
TRBD1 | NA | TRBJ2-1 | TRBV27 | TGTGCCAGCAGGGGACAGGGTAGGCTTGGAAATGAGCAGTTCTTC | CASRGQGRLGNEQFF
NA | NA | TRBJ2-2 | TRBV18 | TGTGCCAGCTCACCACCGGGGGTGAGGCGGGAGAACACCGGGGAGCTGTTTTTT | CASSPPGVRRENTGELFF
NA | NA | TRBJ1-2 | TRBV29-1 | TGCAGCGTTGAAATTCAGGGCTCGTACAACACCTTC | CSVEIQGSYNTF
NA | NA | TRBJ2-1 | TRBV28 | TGTGCCAGCAGTCCCTACCTCGACTACTACCACAATGAGCAGTTCTTC | CASSPYLDYYHNEQFF
NA | few | TRBJ1-3 | TRBV11-2 | TGTGCCAGCAGCTTAGATTTGTACGGCGGAAACACCATATATTTT | CASSLDLYGGNTIYF
NA | NA | TRBJ2-3 | TRBV7-8 | TGTGCCAGCAGTTCAGCGACTAGTCGAAGAGCAGATACGCAGTATTTT | CASSSATSRRADTQYF
NA | once | TRBJ1-2 | TRBV7-2 | TGTGCCAGCAGCTTCCTTTCCCAGTTCGCCGATGGCTACACCTTC | CASSFLSQFADGYTF
NA | NA | TRBJ2-7 | TRBV27 | TGTGCCAGCAGTAGCTCCCTGTACGAGCAGTACTTC | CASSSSLYEQYF
NA | NA | TRBJ1-3 | TRBV6-1 | TGTGCCAGCAGTGAAAGGGTATTCTCTGGAAACACCATATATTTT | CASSERVFSGNTIYF
TRBD2 | NA | TRBJ2-5 | TRBV4-1 | TGCGCCAGCAGCCAAGATGTGAGCGGGAGGGCCAGGTCCCAGTACTTC | CASSQDVSGRARSQYF
NA | NA | TRBJ2-5 | TRBV18 | TGTGCCAGCTCACCAAGTGGACCCCAAGAGACCCAGTACTTC | CASSPSGPQETQYF
NA | NA | TRBJ1-1 | TRBV28 | TGTGCCAGCACCTCCTCCCCGGACCCCGGTCAGCCTGAAGCTTTCTTT | CASTSSPDPGQPEAFF
TRBD2 | NA | TRBJ2-2 | TRBV19 | TGTGCCAGTAGTCCCGCAGCGGGAGAACTGAGGAGGGAGCTGTTTTTT | CASSPAAGELRRELFF
NA | NA | TRBJ2-1 | TRBV7-9 | TGTGCCAGCAGCTTACCAGGTCATCGGGTCCATGAGCAGTTCTTC | CASSLPGHRVHEQFF
NA | NA | TRBJ2-3 | TRBV7-2 | TGTGCCAGCAGCTTAGCGCTGGGACCGACAGATACGCAGTATTTT | CASSLALGPTDTQYF
TRBD1 | NA | TRBJ2-7 | TRBV28 | TGTGCCAGCAGTCCGCCGGAGAACAGGGGGAACGAGCAGTACTTC | CASSPPENRGNEQYF
NA | NA | TRBJ2-7 | TRBV30 | TGTGCCTGGAGTACTACCCACGAGCAGTACTTC | CAWSTTHEQYF
TRBD2 | NA | TRBJ2-1 | TRBV27 | TGTGCCAGCAAGGGGACTAGCGGGAGGGCCAGGAAGGATGAGCAGTTCTTC | CASKGTSGRARKDEQFF
TRBD1 | NA | TRBJ1-3 | TRBV5-1 | TGCGCCAGCAGCTTGGACAGGGGCTCTGGAAACACCATATATTTT | CASSLDRGSGNTIYF
NA | NA | TRBJ1-5 | TRBV19 | TGTGCCAGTAGTAACCCCGGGAGGGCTCCATGGCAGCCCCAGCATTTT | CASSNPGRAPWQPQHF